The TCR beta chain under discussion was sequenced for a study of T cell repertoires in MIS-A myocarditis (dated by TCRdb to between 2021 and 2022). Measured from the cysteine to the phenylalanine, the CDR3 is 11 residues long. The retained sequence is limited to the CDR3, 33 bases, with the frame set at the first base. Trimming costs V 5 bases and J 4 bases, and their ends lie 6 bases apart. Via the germline V gene, CDR1 is MDHEN and CDR2 SYDVKM. The QIAamp DNA FFPE kit was used to extract genomic DNA from formalin-fixed paraffin-embedded autopsy tissue. Amplification of TCRbeta CDR3 regions relied on the immunoSEQ bias-controlled multiplex PCR, followed by high-throughput sequencing. In the paper's pipeline: CDR3 sequences were collapsed and filtered with the immunoSEQ vendor pipeline, and the abundance and frequency of each unique TCRbeta CDR3 were thereby quantified. Dominant CDR3 amino acid sequences were clustered with SARS-CoV-2-specific ImmuneCODE TCRbeta sequences by CD-HIT using a 90% global sequence identity threshold. A clone was classed as hyperexpanded at a frequency of 0.1 to 1 and as large at a frequency of 0.01 to 0.1. The CDR3 amino acid sequences and the V and J gene assignments of the dominant clones were confirmed with MiXCR. The R stringdist package was used to compute Levenshtein distances between the patient clonotypes and the ImmuneCODE hits. TCRdb holds this immuneACCESS table with in-frame rearrangements only. Some clones are missing; in checked studies, unresolved V genes explain under half, and the rest has no known cause. D and trimming come from the DNA, and the V and J calls and clone size come from that table. The sample includes around 12,000 clones, with roughly 84% observed a single time. The top ten clones comprise about 30% of the sample.

For this clone: Its antigen specificity is not known. No base quality information exists; no much larger clone differs at one position.

The sequence came from a man between 18 and 35 years old with fulminant myocarditis from multisystem inflammatory syndrome in adults (MIS-A) after COVID-19. The V and J segments used are TRBV28 and TRBJ2-7; the D gene is possibly TRBD1, with 5 bases matching. The sequenced sample consisted of right ventricle heart tissue obtained at autopsy. The cell subset or site label of this sample denotes: cardiac tissue sample (left or right ventricle, interventricular septum, or pericardium). At the DNA level, the sequence is TGTGCCAGCAGTGCAGGGTACGAGCAGTACTTC. This translates into CASSAGYEQYF. Beyond the CDR3, the reference TRBV28 and TRBJ2-7 genes provide the residues; the full variable domain reads: DVKVTQSSRYLVKRTGEKVFLECVQDMDHENMFWYRQDPGLGLRLIYFSYDVKMKEKGDIPEGYSVSREKKERFSLILESASTNQTSMYLCASSAGYEQYFGPGTRLTVT.